This entry lists 18 T cell receptor beta chains sequenced from one sample in a study of regulatory T cells in long-lasting Graves disease (dated by TCRdb to about 2021). The method was multiplex PCR. Sequencing used an Illumina HiSeq 4000. To build TCR beta libraries, CDR3 regions were amplified by Arm-PCR using iRepertoire HTBI primers. The raw public reads went through TCRdb reprocessing: fastp at Q25, MiXCR clone calling, in-frame beta chains kept. Entries are consolidated by CDR3 protein sequence, retaining the most common genes and DNA. The sample table records roughly 500,000 distinct CDR3 sequences; around 11% of these occur just once. Clones ranked in the top ten supply roughly 8.9% of the sample. Per the publication, the time point label means: newly diagnosed GD, antithyroid drugs for less than 3 months. For both TCR sequencing and RNA sequencing, RNA was extracted from PBMCs in TRIzol. The sample was also reused in another study, on T cells in Graves' hyperthyroidism and ophthalmopathy.

Material: peripheral blood mononuclear cells (PBMCs), obtained at new diagnosis, from a patient treated with antithyroid drugs. All receptors derive from a young woman with Graves disease. Donor details come from another sample of the same person, matched by shared clones.

Comments on this clonotype: With a much larger clone just one base away, this may be a read error. In this CDR3 the conserved last residue, phenylalanine or tryptophan, is missing, so a read error is likely. The V call is TRBV9, the J call TRBJ1-2; the D gene is possibly TRBD1 (5 bases). CDR3 size: 14 residues. CDR1 and CDR2 (germline): SGDLS, YYNGEE. The V and J ends lost 4 bases and 4 bases respectively, with 14 bases between them. In DNA form, the CDR3 reads TGTGCCAGCAGCCCCCCGGGGCTCGGCTATGGCTACACCCTC. This sequence encodes CASSPPGLGYGYTL.

CDR3 sequence reads: CASSQDPAYNEQFF. The DNA for the CDR3 is TGTGCCAGCAGCCAAGACCCTGCCTACAATGAGCAGTTCTTC. This chain connects TRBV3-1 to TRBJ2-1; D unclear. V lost 0 bases to trimming and J lost 2 bases, with 5 bases between them. Germline CDR1 and CDR2: LGHDT and YNNKEL (reference sequence). This CDR3 comprises 14 residues.

This clonotype showed up many times. J is TRBJ1-1 and V is TRBV27, with D tentatively TRBD1 (5 bases). This CDR3 has 15 residues. The germline CDR1 and CDR2 sequences are MNHEY and SMNVEV (reference sequence). V was pared by 0 bases and J by 1 base, with 9 bases between. Here the CDR3 DNA reads TGTGCCAGCAGTTTATCGCCAGGGACGAACACTGAAGCTTTCTTT. This encodes CASSLSPGTNTEAFF.

V usage is TRBV9 and J usage is TRBJ2-3; D remains ambiguous. CDR3 length: 14 residues. Per the germline V gene, CDR1 is SGDLS and CDR2 is YYNGEE. V lost 0 bases and J 9 bases, leaving 14 bases between the germline ends. CDR3 protein: CASSVDIDVMTQYF. CDR3 nucleotide sequence: TGTGCCAGCAGCGTAGATATAGACGTGATGACGCAGTATTTT. Supplemented by reference TRBV9 and TRBJ2-3, the full variable domain reads DSGVTQTPKHLITATGQRVTLRCSPRSGDLSVYWYQQSLDQGLQFLIQYYNGEERAKGNILERFSAQQFPDLHSELNLSSLELGDSALYFCASSVDIDVMTQYFGPGTRLTVL.

The V call is TRBV30, the J call TRBJ2-2, with unresolved D. The CDR3 runs 14 residues. V lost 1 base to trimming and J lost 0 bases, with 6 bases between them. Germline V gene lookup returns CDR1 GTSNPN and CDR2 SVGIG (reference sequence). The CDR3 DNA reads TGTGCCTGGAGTGGTTTAGCGAACACCGGGGAGCTGTTTTTT. Translated: CAWSGLANTGELFF.

This clonotype occurred many times. The CDR3 is CASSQDGQPFTGELFF. The CDR3 nucleotides read TGCGCCAGCAGCCAAGATGGGCAGCCCTTCACCGGGGAGCTGTTTTTT. The V call is TRBV4-3, the J call TRBJ2-2; D is unresolved. Trimming removed 0 bases from V and 4 bases from J, with 12 bases in between. The CDR3 has 16 amino acids. From germline, CDR1 is LGHNA and CDR2 YSLEER.

This clonotype has at least ten counts. This chain joins TRBV28 and TRBJ2-3, with D possibly TRBD2 on 5 matching bases. CDR3 length: 16 amino acids. Germline assignment: CDR1 MDHEN and CDR2 SYDVKM. Trimming left V 0 bases short and J 1 base short, with 11 bases between. CDR3 coding DNA: TGTGCCAGCAGTTTATGGGTCGGGATGGGCACAGATACGCAGTATTTT. Translated: CASSLWVGMGTDTQYF.

This clonotype was counted many times. The chain is built from TRBV24-1 and TRBJ1-1; no clear D. Trimming removed 3 bases from V and 6 bases from J, with 13 bases in between. CDR3 length: 14 amino acids. CDR1 is KGHDR and CDR2 is SFDVKD in the germline V gene. This chain's CDR3 is CATSDPVSGAEAFF. CDR3 nucleotide sequence: TGTGCCACCAGTGATCCCGTAAGTGGCGCTGAAGCTTTCTTT.

The V and J genes are TRBV10-3 and TRBJ1-3; D call uncertain. V lost 6 bases and J 1 base, leaving 13 bases between the germline ends. Germline V gene sequence: CDR1 ENHRY, CDR2 SYGVKD. CDR3 size: 15 residues. The CDR3 sequence is CAISPMGVSGNTIYF. CDR3 nucleotide sequence: TGTGCCATCAGCCCAATGGGAGTTTCTGGAAACACCATATATTTT.

The rearrangement joins TRBV3-1 to TRBJ2-4; 9 bases map to TRBD2. Germline V gene data show CDR1 as LGHDT and CDR2 as YNNKEL (reference sequence). V shed 5 bases and J 9 bases; nucleotides not matched to a gene: 2. The CDR3 is 12 residues long. The CDR3 sequence is CASSAGGGIQYF. The CDR3 nucleotides are TGTGCCAGCAGCGCGGGAGGGGGCATTCAGTACTTC.

This clonotype has just a few counts. The gene calls are TRBV15 and TRBJ1-1, with 8 bases fitting TRBD1. Trimming at V came to 4 bases and at J to 10 bases, leaving 8 bases not matched to a gene. The CDR3 spans 13 residues. Germline V gene lookup returns CDR1 LNHNV and CDR2 YYDKDF (reference sequence). Here the CDR3 DNA reads TGTGCCACCAGCACGGACAGGGCCTCTTCAGCTTTCTTT. This encodes CATSTDRASSAFF.

The chain uses TRBV19 and TRBJ1-1, with 7 bases identical to TRBD1. Germline V gene data show CDR1 as LNHDA and CDR2 as SQIVND (reference sequence). V was clipped by 3 bases and J by 7 bases; unmatched bases: 11. The CDR3 consists of 15 residues. The CDR3 sequence is CASSITPGQPFEAFF. Written as DNA, the CDR3 is TGTGCCAGTAGTATCACCCCGGGACAGCCGTTTGAAGCTTTCTTT.

This clonotype showed up many times. The V call is TRBV27, the J call TRBJ2-7; 11 bases are a match to TRBD2. After removal of 4 bases from V and 4 bases from J, the junction contained 6 bases not matched to a gene. Germline loops: CDR1 MNHEY, CDR2 SMNVEV (reference sequence). This CDR3 is 15 amino acids long. This CDR3 reads CASSSRLAGSYEQYF. CDR3 in DNA: TGTGCCAGCAGTTCACGACTAGCGGGATCGTACGAGCAGTACTTC.

This clonotype was observed a handful of times. The V call is TRBV5-1, the J call TRBJ2-7; D possibly uses TRBD1 or TRBD2 (5 bases each). The CDR3 extends over 18 amino acids. Germline V gives CDR1 SGHRS, CDR2 YFSETQ. The germline V and J ends were trimmed by 4 bases and 4 bases, with 27 bases remaining between them. The CDR3 DNA follows: TGCGCCAGCAGCCTCTACCGACAGAAACCTGACTACCTTTACGAGCAGTACTTC. Protein sequence: CASSLYRQKPDYLYEQYF.

This chain links TRBV7-3 with TRBJ2-3, with 9 bases that match TRBD2. CDR3 length: 15 amino acids. V was pared by 5 bases and J by 4 bases, with 7 bases of the junction left unmatched. Germline loops: CDR1 SGHTA, CDR2 FQGTGA. CDR3 nucleotides: TGTGCCAGCAGCCTTAGCGGGAGCAGGGCAGATACGCAGTATTTT. This sequence encodes CASSLSGSRADTQYF.

This clonotype was picked up a small number of times. The chain links TRBV19 to TRBJ2-1; D gene ambiguous. V was pared by 1 base and J by 5 bases, with 9 bases between. This CDR3 has 14 residues. Looked up from germline, CDR1 is LNHDA and CDR2 is SQIVND (reference sequence). The chain's CDR3 is CASSIAATDNEQFF. Here the CDR3 DNA reads TGTGCCAGTAGTATAGCAGCAACCGACAATGAGCAGTTCTTC.

The V and J genes are TRBV9 and TRBJ1-2; D possibly corresponds to TRBD1 (5 bases). The CDR3 is 14 residues long. Trimming removed 4 bases at V and 8 bases at J, with 18 bases between. The germline V gene has CDR1 SGDLS and CDR2 YYNGEE. Here the CDR3 DNA reads TGTGCCAGCAGCCCCGGTTGGACACCGGAAGGCTACACCTTC. Translated, it gives CASSPGWTPEGYTF.

V usage is TRBV20-1 and J usage is TRBJ2-1; 8 positions agree with TRBD1. The CDR3 loop spans 13 amino acids. From germline, CDR1 is DFQATT and CDR2 SNEGSKA (reference sequence). Trimming took 3 bases from V and 8 from J; bases not matched to a gene: 6. CDR3 in amino acids: CSARTDRADEQFF. The CDR3 region has the DNA TGCAGTGCTAGGACGGACAGGGCAGATGAGCAGTTCTTC.